What follows describes a single T cell receptor (beta chain). The protocol was immunoSEQ multiplex PCR, while the TCRdb copy is restricted to in-frame clones and leaves out a portion. The profile covers 43,000 or so clones, with roughly 93% appearing a single time and about 1.5% taken by the ten largest. This sample was included in a study of T cell changes during pregnancy in multiple sclerosis. This TCR was sampled from a female donor with multiple sclerosis, enrolled in a pregnancy study. Material for sequencing was PBMCs (not recorded whether the cells were cultured).

The CDR3 nucleotides are TGCGCCAGCAGCTTCGGACTAGCGGCAGATACGCAGTATTTT. Its protein is CASSFGLAADTQYF. The chain has TRBV5-1 and TRBJ2-3, with TRBD2 matching 10 bases. Germline V lookup: CDR1 SGHRS, CDR2 YFSETQ. This CDR3 has 14 amino acids. Germline trimming cut 2 bases from V and 4 bases from J; bases unmatched to any gene: 1.